The 12 T cell receptor beta chains presented below share a single source sample, sequenced in a study of T-cell memory formation after mild COVID-19. One entry per CDR3 protein results from TCRdb running MiXCR on the 5' RACE reads. The sample has around 530,000 distinct CDR3 sequences, 20% to 25% seen once; the top ten hold 7.5% to 9.5%. Sample: PBMCs or a T cell subset sorted from them (not recorded which). The receptors were gathered from an adult woman who had mild COVID-19 (a few samples of this study predate the infection). Cell type and time point are not known.

The sample holds a few counts of this clonotype. The chain couples TRBV29-1 to TRBJ1-2, with D possibly matching TRBD1 (6 bases). Germline CDR1 and CDR2: SQVTM and ANQGSEA. Trimming stripped 7 bases from V and 0 bases from J, with 9 bases between. The CDR3 has 12 residues. CDR3 in DNA: TGCAGCGCGGGACAAACTAACTATGGCTACACCTTC. Protein product: CSAGQTNYGYTF.

The chain employs TRBV4-1 and TRBJ2-1, with no clear D. Germline loops: CDR1 MGHRA, CDR2 YSYEKL. This CDR3 contains 16 residues. Trimming removed 2 bases from V and 7 bases from J, with 18 bases in between. CDR3 sequence (DNA): TGCGCCAGCAGCCAAATTCTTCCGGGCAGGAAGAATGAGCAGTTCTTC. This translates into CASSQILPGRKNEQFF.

The chain couples TRBV6-2 or TRBV6-3 to TRBJ2-1; possible D gene TRBD1, 5 bases. The V end lost 2 bases, the J end lost 6 bases, and 20 bases lay between the germline ends. This CDR3 has 17 amino acids. The germline V gene has CDR1 MNHEY and CDR2 SVGEGT. The CDR3 here is CASSYPYSGSQGNEQFF. The CDR3 coding sequence is TGTGCCAGCAGTTACCCTTACTCCGGTTCCCAGGGCAATGAGCAGTTCTTC.

This clonotype has more than one count but fewer than ten. The V gene is TRBV7-6, the J gene TRBJ2-6, with 10 bases identical to TRBD2. From germline, CDR1 is SGHVS and CDR2 FNYEAQ. With V trimmed by 4 bases and J by 0 bases, 6 bases remained unmatched. The CDR3 contains 18 residues. DNA for the CDR3: TGTGCCAGCAGCTCCGTCGGGACTAGCGTCTCTGGGGCCAACGTCCTGACTTTC. This sequence encodes CASSSVGTSVSGANVLTF.

This clonotype was recorded a few times. The genes are TRBV20-1 and TRBJ1-1; D might be TRBD1 (5 bases). The CDR3 runs to 14 residues. CDR1 is DFQATT, CDR2 SNEGSKA, per germline (reference sequence). With 1 base removed from V and 4 bases from J, the gap between germline ends came to 13 bases. This chain's CDR3 is CSARGVSGGTEAFF. CDR3 nucleotides: TGCAGTGCTAGAGGGGTTAGTGGGGGCACTGAAGCTTTCTTT.

The rearrangement joins TRBV18 to TRBJ2-7; D is uncertain. Between the trimmed V and J ends, which lost 5 bases and 6 bases, there was a span of 14 bases. CDR1 is KGHSH, CDR2 LQKENI, per germline. The length of the CDR3 is 13 residues. The CDR3 here is CASSSLNSREQYF. The CDR3 coding sequence is TGTGCCAGCTCATCTCTAAACAGTCGCGAGCAGTACTTC.

The chain links TRBV11-3 to TRBJ2-3, with D tentatively TRBD2 (7 bases). The V end was cut by 5 bases, the J end by 1 base, with 13 bases between. CDR1 is SGHNT, CDR2 YENEEA, per germline. The CDR3 has 15 residues. CDR3 residues: CASSPREGGTDTQYF. The CDR3 DNA reads as TGTGCCAGCAGCCCCAGGGAGGGGGGCACAGATACGCAGTATTTT.

The chain joins TRBV5-8 to TRBJ1-1; unclear D gene. Trimming took off 5 bases at V and 1 base at J, with 9 bases between the two ends. Germline values: CDR1 SGHTS, CDR2 YDEGEE. This CDR3 has 13 residues. CDR3 residues: CASRSLENTEAFF. The CDR3 nucleotides are TGTGCCAGCAGGAGCCTAGAGAACACTGAAGCTTTCTTT.

The table lists this clonotype with a few counts. The rearrangement links TRBV7-9 to TRBJ2-1; 8 positions match TRBD2. Germline CDR1 reads SEHNR; CDR2 reads FQNEAQ (reference sequence). V lost 5 bases, J lost 6 bases, and 9 bases stayed unmatched. The CDR3 loop spans 15 amino acids. The CDR3 DNA reads as TGTGCCAGCAGCCCCACGGGAGGGGGAACCAATGAGCAGTTCTTC. This sequence encodes CASSPTGGGTNEQFF.

This clonotype was seen a handful of times. The genes are TRBV27 and TRBJ2-1; D not certain. Per the germline V gene, CDR1 is MNHEY and CDR2 is SMNVEV (reference sequence). Between the trimmed V and J ends, which lost 0 bases and 8 bases, there was a span of 14 bases. The CDR3 loop spans 15 amino acids. The CDR3 nucleotides are TGTGCCAGCAGTTTATCGGTCCCATCTTCGGATGAGCAGTTCTTC. Translated, it gives CASSLSVPSSDEQFF.

This clonotype was seen more than once but under ten times. This chain links TRBV12-5 with TRBJ2-1; TRBD2 matches 12 bases. Germline trimming cut 6 bases from V and 10 bases from J; bases unmatched to any gene: 1. Germline CDR1 and CDR2: LGHNT and FRNRAP. The CDR3 is 12 residues long. CDR3 nucleotide sequence: TGTGCTAGTGGAGGGACTAGCGGGGAGCAGTTCTTC. Translated, it gives CASGGTSGEQFF.

This clonotype occurred many times. The chain recombines TRBV27 with TRBJ2-2; 10 bases align to TRBD2. V lost 6 bases to trimming and J lost 0 bases; unmatched junction nucleotides: 7. This CDR3 is built from 17 residues. CDR1 and CDR2 from the germline V gene are MNHEY and SMNVEV (reference sequence). The CDR3 bases are TGTGCCAGCAGCAGGCGAGCGGGAGGGCCGAACACCGGGGAGCTGTTTTTT. Protein sequence: CASSRRAGGPNTGELFF.